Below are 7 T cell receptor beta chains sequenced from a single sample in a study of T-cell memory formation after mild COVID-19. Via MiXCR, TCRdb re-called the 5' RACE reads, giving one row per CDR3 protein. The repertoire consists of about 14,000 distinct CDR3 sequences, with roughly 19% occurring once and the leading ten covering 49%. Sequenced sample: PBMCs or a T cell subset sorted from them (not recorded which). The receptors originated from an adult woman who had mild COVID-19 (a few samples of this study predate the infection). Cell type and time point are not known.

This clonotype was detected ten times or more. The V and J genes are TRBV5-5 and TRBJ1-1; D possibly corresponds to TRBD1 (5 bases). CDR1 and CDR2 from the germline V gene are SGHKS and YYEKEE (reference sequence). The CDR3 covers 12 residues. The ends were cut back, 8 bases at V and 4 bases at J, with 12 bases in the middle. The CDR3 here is CASHLGGTEAFF. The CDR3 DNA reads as TGTGCCAGTCACCTGGGGGGCACTGAAGCTTTCTTT.

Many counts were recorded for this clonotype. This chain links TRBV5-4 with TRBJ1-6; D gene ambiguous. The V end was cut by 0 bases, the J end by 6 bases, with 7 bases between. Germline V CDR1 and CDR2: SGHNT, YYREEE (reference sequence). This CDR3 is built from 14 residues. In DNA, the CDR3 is TGTGCCAGCAGCTTGGGGGCGCTTAATTCACCCCTCCACTTT. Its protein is CASSLGALNSPLHF.

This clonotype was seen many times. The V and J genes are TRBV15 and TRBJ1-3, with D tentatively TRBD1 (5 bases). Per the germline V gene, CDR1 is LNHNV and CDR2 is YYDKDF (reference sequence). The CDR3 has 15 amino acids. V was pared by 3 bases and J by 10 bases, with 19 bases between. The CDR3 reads CATSSPPVGEWTIYF. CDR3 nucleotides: TGTGCCACCAGCAGCCCCCCCGTGGGGGAGTGGACCATATATTTT.

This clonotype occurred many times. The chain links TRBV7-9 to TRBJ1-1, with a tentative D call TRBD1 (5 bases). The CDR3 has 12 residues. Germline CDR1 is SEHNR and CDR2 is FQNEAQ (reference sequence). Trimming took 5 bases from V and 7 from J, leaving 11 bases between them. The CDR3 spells CASSPGTDEAFF. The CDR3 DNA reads TGTGCCAGCAGCCCCGGGACGGATGAAGCTTTCTTT.

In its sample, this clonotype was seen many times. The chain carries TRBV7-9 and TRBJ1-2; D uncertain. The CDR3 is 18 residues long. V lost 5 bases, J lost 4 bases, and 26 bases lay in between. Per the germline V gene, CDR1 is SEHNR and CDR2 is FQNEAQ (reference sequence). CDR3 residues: CASSLSDGSVLISYGYTF. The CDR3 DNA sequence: TGTGCCAGCAGCCTCAGCGACGGATCCGTGTTAATCTCCTATGGCTACACCTTC.

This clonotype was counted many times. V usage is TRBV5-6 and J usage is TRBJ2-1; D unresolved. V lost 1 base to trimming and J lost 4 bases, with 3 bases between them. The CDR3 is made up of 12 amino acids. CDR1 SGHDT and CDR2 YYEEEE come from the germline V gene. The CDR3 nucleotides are TGTGCCAGCAGCTTGAGGTACAATGAGCAGTTCTTC. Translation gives CASSLRYNEQFF.

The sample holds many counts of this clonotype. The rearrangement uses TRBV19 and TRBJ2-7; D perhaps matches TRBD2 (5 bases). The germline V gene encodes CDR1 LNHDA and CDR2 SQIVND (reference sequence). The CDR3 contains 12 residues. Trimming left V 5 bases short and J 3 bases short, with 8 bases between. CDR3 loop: CASSAGNYEQYF. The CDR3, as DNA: TGTGCCAGTAGTGCCGGGAACTACGAGCAGTACTTC.